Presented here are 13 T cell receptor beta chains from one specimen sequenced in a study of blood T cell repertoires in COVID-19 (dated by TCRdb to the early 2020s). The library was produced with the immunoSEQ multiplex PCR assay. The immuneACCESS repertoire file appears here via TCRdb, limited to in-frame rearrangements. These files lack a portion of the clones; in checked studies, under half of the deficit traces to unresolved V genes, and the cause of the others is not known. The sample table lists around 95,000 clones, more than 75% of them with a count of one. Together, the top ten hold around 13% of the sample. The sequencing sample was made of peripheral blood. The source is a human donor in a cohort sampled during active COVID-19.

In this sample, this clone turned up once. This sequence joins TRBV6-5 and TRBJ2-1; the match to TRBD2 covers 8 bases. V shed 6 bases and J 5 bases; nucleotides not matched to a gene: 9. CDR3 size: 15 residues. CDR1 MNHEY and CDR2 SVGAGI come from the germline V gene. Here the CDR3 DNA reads TGTGCCAGCAGAACGACTAGCGTTTTACACAATGAGCAGTTCTTC. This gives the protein CASRTTSVLHNEQFF.

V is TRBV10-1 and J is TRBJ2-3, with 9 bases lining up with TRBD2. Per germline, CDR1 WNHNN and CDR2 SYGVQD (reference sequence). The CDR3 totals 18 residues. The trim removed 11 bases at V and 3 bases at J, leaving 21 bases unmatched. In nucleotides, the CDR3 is TGCGCCGGCAAACTCATGAACCTAAGCGGGGGGAAAACAGATACGCAGTATTTT. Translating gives CAGKLMNLSGGKTDTQYF.

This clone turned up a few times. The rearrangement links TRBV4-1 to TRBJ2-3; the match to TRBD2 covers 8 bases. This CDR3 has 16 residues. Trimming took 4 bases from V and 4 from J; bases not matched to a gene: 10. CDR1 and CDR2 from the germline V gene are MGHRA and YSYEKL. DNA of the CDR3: TGCGCCAGCAGCCGAGATTCGGCGGGGGGCCCAGATACGCAGTATTTT. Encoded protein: CASSRDSAGGPDTQYF.

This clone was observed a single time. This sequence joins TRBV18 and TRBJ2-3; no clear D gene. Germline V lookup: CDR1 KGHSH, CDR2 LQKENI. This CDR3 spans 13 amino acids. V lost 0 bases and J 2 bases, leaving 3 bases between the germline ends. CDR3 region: CASSPPITDTQYF. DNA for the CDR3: TGTGCCAGCTCACCACCCATCACAGATACGCAGTATTTT.

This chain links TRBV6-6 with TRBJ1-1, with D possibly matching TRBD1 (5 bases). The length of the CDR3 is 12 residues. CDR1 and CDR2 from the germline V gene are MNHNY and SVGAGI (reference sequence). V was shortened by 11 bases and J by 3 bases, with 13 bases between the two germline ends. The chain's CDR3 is CAAGGRDTEAFF. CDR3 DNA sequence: TGTGCCGCCGGGGGTAGGGACACTGAAGCTTTCTTT.

The DNA of the CDR3 is TGTGCCACCAGCAGAGGAGGGGGAACTAATGAAAAACTGTTTTTT. Protein sequence: CATSRGGGTNEKLFF. The gene calls are TRBV15 and TRBJ1-4, with D tentatively TRBD1 (6 bases). There are 15 residues in the CDR3. Per the germline V gene, CDR1 is LNHNV and CDR2 is YYDKDF (reference sequence). V was pared by 1 base and J by 1 base, with 7 bases between.

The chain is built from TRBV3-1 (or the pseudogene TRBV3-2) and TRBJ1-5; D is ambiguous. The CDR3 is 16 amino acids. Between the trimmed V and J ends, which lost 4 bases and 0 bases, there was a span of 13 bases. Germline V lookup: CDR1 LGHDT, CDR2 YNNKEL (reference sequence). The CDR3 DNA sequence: TGTGCCAGCAGCCCAGATGGGAGGGCTAGCAATCAGCCCCAGCATTTT. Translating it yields CASSPDGRASNQPQHF.

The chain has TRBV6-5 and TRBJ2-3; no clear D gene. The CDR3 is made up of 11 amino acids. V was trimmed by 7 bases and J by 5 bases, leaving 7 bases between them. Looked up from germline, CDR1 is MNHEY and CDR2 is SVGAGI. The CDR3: CASTSLDTQYF. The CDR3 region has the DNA TGTGCCAGCACTTCACTAGATACGCAGTATTTT.

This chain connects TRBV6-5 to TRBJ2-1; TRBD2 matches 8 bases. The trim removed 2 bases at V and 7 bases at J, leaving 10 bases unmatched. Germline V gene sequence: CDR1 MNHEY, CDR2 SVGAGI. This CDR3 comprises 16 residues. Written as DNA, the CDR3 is TGTGCCAGCAGTTACAACAGCGGGGGCGTTCTTAATGAGCAGTTCTTC. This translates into CASSYNSGGVLNEQFF.

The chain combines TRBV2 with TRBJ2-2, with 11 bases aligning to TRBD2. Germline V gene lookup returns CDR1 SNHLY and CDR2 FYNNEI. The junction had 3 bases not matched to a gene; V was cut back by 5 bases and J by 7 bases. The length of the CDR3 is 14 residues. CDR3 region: CASSSSGGIGELFF. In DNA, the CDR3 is TGTGCCAGCAGTTCTAGCGGGGGGATCGGGGAGCTGTTTTTT.

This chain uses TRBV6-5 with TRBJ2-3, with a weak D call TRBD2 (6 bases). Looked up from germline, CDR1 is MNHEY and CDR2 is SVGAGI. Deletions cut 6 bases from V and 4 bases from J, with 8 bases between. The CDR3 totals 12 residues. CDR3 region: CASSGGPDTQYF. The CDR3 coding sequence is TGTGCCAGCAGCGGAGGGCCAGATACGCAGTATTTT.

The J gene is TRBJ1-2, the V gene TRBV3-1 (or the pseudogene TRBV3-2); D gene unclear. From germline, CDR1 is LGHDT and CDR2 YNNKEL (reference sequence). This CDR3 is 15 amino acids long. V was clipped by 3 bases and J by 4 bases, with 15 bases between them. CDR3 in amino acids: CASSHPSCYFYGYTF. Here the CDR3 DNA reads TGTGCCAGCAGCCACCCCTCTTGTTACTTCTATGGCTACACCTTC.

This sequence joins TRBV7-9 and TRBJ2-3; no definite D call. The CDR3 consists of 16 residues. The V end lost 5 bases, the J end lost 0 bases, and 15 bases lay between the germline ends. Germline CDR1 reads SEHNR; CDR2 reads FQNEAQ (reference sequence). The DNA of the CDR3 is TGTGCCAGCAGCCGAGTTGGCGTCGGGAGCACAGATACGCAGTATTTT. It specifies CASSRVGVGSTDTQYF.